This TCR beta chain was captured by sequencing in a study of control samples from healthy donors and cancer patients. This CDR3 has 15 residues. Trimming removed 6 bases from V and 2 bases from J; junction bases left unmatched: 8. Germline V gene data show CDR1 as LNHDA and CDR2 as SQIVND (reference sequence). Sequencing used immunoSEQ multiplex PCR; TCRdb keeps in-frame clones, though not all of them. The repertoire holds about 170,000 clones, with 91% as singletons. Material for sequencing was blood. The TCR comes from a woman in her 30s in good health. This sequence joins TRBV19 and TRBJ1-2, with 8 bases identical to TRBD1. This chain's CDR3 is CASSDYRGENYGYTF. CDR3 bases: TGTGCCAGTAGCGATTACAGGGGGGAGAACTATGGCTACACCTTC.